This T cell receptor (beta chain) is drawn from a study of a mutant IDH1 vaccine in newly diagnosed glioma. In the case of this clone: Its antigen is currently unknown.

Time point meaning: week 47, end of study. Each dose of the vaccine consisted of 300 ug of mutant IDH1 20-mer peptide, with topical imiquimod. Germline CDR1 LGHNT, CDR2 FRNRAP. This CDR3 has 14 amino acids. The V and J ends lost 2 bases and 6 bases respectively, with 14 bases between them. Method: immunoSEQ multiplex PCR; TCRdb's copy keeps in-frame clones and lacks some. In the table there are around 50,000 clones, less than 70% of which are singletons. The sample was peripheral blood mononuclear cells (PBMCs), taken from a glioma patient whose treatment included an IDH1 peptide vaccine. V is TRBV12-5 and J is TRBJ2-7; a weak D match, TRBD1 (5 bases). The sequence derives from a man aged 35 to 55 with glioma. Some clones in this sample may be carry-over from other donors' samples. In nucleotides, the CDR3 is TGTGCTAGTGGTTTGAATGGGGCAGAACTCGAGCAGTACTTC. Encoded protein: CASGLNGAELEQYF.